The source of this T cell receptor (beta chain) is a study of early T cells in non-severe SARS-CoV-2 infection. As for the study in general: RNA in bulk from unsorted whole blood was sequenced, and chains were unpaired. Study-level results: VDJdb matches were skewed toward anti-spike CD8 T cell responses.

Each cDNA molecule carried a unique molecular identifier. One entry per CDR3 protein results from TCRdb running MiXCR on the 5' RACE reads. The sample records almost 30,000 distinct CDR3 sequences, 5.7% being singletons. This clonotype was seen many times. What it binds is not known. This CDR3 is 14 amino acids long. J lost 0 bases, V lost 5 bases, and 7 bases had no gene match. The germline V gene has CDR1 DFQATT and CDR2 SNEGSKA (reference sequence). Sequenced: whole blood. This chain joins TRBV20-1 and TRBJ2-7; 7 nucleotides agree with TRBD1. The receptor was isolated from an adult who was a healthcare worker with PCR-confirmed SARS-CoV-2 infection or an uninfected control (not recorded which). The CDR3 nucleotides are TGCAGTGCTGGATCACGGGACAGCTCCTACGAGCAGTACTTC. This encodes CSAGSRDSSYEQYF.